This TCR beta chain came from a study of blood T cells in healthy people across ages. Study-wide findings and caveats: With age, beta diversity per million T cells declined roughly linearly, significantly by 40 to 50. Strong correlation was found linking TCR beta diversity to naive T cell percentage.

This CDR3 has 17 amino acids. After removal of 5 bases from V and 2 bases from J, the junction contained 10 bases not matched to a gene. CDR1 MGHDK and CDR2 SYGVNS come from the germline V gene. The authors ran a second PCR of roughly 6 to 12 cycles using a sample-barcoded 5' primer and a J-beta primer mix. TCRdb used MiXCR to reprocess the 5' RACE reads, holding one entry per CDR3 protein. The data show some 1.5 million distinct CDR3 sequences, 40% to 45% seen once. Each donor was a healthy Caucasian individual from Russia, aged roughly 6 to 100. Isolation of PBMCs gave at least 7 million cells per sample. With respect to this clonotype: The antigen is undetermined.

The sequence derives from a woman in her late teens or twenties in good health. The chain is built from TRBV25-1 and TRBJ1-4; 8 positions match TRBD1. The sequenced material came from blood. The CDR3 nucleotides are TGTGCCAGCAGTATAAAGACAGGGGAGATGACTAATGAAAAACTGTTTTTT. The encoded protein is CASSIKTGEMTNEKLFF. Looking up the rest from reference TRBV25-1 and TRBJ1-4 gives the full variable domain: EADIYQTPRYLVIGTGKKITLECSQTMGHDKMYWYQQDPGMELHLIHYSYGVNSTEKGDLSSESTVSRIRTEHFPLTLESARPSHTSQYLCASSIKTGEMTNEKLFFGSGTQLSVL.